This TCR beta chain was found in a study of T cells in Graves' hyperthyroidism and ophthalmopathy. Researchers took RNA transcripts and amplified the TCR beta CDR3 regions from them. Carried out on the TCR CDR3, a first-round RT-PCR used the HTBI primer set. TCRdb redid the calling of the multiplex PCR reads with MiXCR, one entry per CDR3 protein. The repertoire holds approximately 600,000 distinct CDR3 sequences, around 15% seen once, with approximately 3.9% in the top ten. Patients between 18 and 65 years old had hyperthyroidism, newly diagnosed and lasting under 2 months. Diagnosis rested on symptoms, serum thyroxine and TRAb, thyroid ultrasound, and orbital computed tomography. Isolation of PBMCs was performed on 8.5 to 10 ml fresh peripheral blood. V was shortened by 0 bases and J by 3 bases, with 5 bases between the two germline ends. Germline V gene sequence: CDR1 SGHVS, CDR2 FQNEAQ. The CDR3 extends over 13 amino acids.

Whole-study findings and limits: Researchers report that a 13 V-J model separated ophthalmopathy from stable hyperthyroidism.

About this clonotype: No antigen is known for it.

This sequence joins TRBV7-8 and TRBJ1-2; D ambiguous. This TCR was recovered from a woman aged 25 to 39 with Graves' hyperthyroidism. The specimen was blood. In nucleotides, the CDR3 is TGTGCCAGCAGCTTAGCGGAAGACTATGGCTACACCTTC. Amino acids: CASSLAEDYGYTF.